This passage covers 30 T cell receptor beta chains from one sample sequenced in a study of blood T cell repertoires in COVID-19. Method: immunoSEQ multiplex PCR; TCRdb's copy keeps in-frame clones and lacks some. The sample shows some 110,000 clones, approximately 80% of them seen only once. Source material: peripheral blood. The receptors shown here come from a woman of 80 years or more with active or convalescent COVID-19.

The V call is TRBV30, the J call TRBJ1-2; the match to TRBD1 covers 7 bases. The CDR3 is 13 amino acids. V lost 1 base, J lost 3 bases, and 2 bases stayed unmatched. From germline, CDR1 is GTSNPN and CDR2 SVGIG (reference sequence). The CDR3: CAWSGGQYYGYTF. In DNA, the CDR3 is TGTGCCTGGAGTGGGGGACAGTACTATGGCTACACCTTC.

The gene calls are TRBV19 and TRBJ1-5; no firm D call. The CDR3 consists of 17 residues. Germline lookup yields CDR1 LNHDA and CDR2 SQIVND (reference sequence). V lost 0 bases, J lost 6 bases, and 18 bases lay in between. The CDR3 sequence is CASSIESIYYGSQPQHF. The CDR3 nucleotides are TGTGCCAGTAGTATAGAGTCCATTTACTACGGTAGTCAGCCCCAGCATTTT.

Only a few counts were recorded for this clone. The rearrangement uses TRBV19 and TRBJ1-2; 7 nucleotides match TRBD1. Germline CDR1 LNHDA, CDR2 SQIVND (reference sequence). The CDR3 runs to 13 residues. J lost 4 bases, V lost 8 bases, and 7 bases had no gene match. The CDR3: CASGDRDSYGYTF. DNA for the CDR3: TGTGCCAGTGGAGACCGGGACAGCTATGGCTACACCTTC.

The chain employs TRBV4-1 and TRBJ1-1; D remains unclear. This CDR3 contains 15 residues. Trimming pared 4 bases from V and 4 bases from J, leaving 16 bases between. Germline values: CDR1 MGHRA, CDR2 YSYEKL. The CDR3 nucleotides are TGCGCCAGCAGCCCCAATCGACAAGCGGGCACTGAAGCTTTCTTT. As protein: CASSPNRQAGTEAFF.

This chain uses TRBV18 with TRBJ1-1; 8 bases are a match to TRBD1. This CDR3 spans 15 amino acids. Germline V gene lookup returns CDR1 KGHSH and CDR2 LQKENI. Trimming removed 3 bases from V and 3 bases from J; junction bases left unmatched: 6. In nucleotides, the CDR3 is TGTGCCAGCTCACCGCGGATGGACAGGGACACTGAAGCTTTCTTT. The encoded protein is CASSPRMDRDTEAFF.

The genes are TRBV6-5 and TRBJ2-3; D is undetermined. The CDR3 is made up of 15 amino acids. Trimming removed 0 bases at V and 0 bases at J, with 7 bases between. The germline gives CDR1 MNHEY, CDR2 SVGAGI. This chain's CDR3 is CASSYSRTSTDTQYF. The CDR3, as DNA: TGTGCCAGCAGTTACTCCCGAACTAGCACAGATACGCAGTATTTT.

CDR3 amino acids: CASSLMDRLNTEAFF. The CDR3 bases are TGTGCCAGCAGTTTAATGGACAGGCTAAACACTGAAGCTTTCTTT. V gene TRBV28 combines with J gene TRBJ1-1; 7 positions agree with TRBD1. J gave up 2 bases and V 2 bases, and 5 bases lay outside the gene matches. Looked up from germline, CDR1 is MDHEN and CDR2 is SYDVKM. There are 15 residues in the CDR3. Full variable domain (outside the CDR3, taken from reference TRBV28 and TRBJ1-1): DVKVTQSSRYLVKRTGEKVFLECVQDMDHENMFWYRQDPGLGLRLIYFSYDVKMKEKGDIPEGYSVSREKKERFSLILESASTNQTSMYLCASSLMDRLNTEAFFGQGTRLTVV.

V usage is TRBV9 and J usage is TRBJ2-3; TRBD2 is a possible D gene (6 bases). The V gene lost 5 bases and the J gene lost 1 base, with 8 bases spanning the gap. Germline assignment: CDR1 SGDLS and CDR2 YYNGEE. The CDR3 length is 13 residues. CDR3 protein: CASSSGGTDTQYF. CDR3 sequence (DNA): TGTGCCAGCAGTTCGGGGGGCACAGATACGCAGTATTTT.

V is TRBV28 and J is TRBJ1-1; tentatively, D is TRBD1 (6 bases). V lost 3 bases and J lost 7, with 12 bases in between. Per the germline V gene, CDR1 is MDHEN and CDR2 is SYDVKM. The CDR3 covers 13 residues. The CDR3 here is CASSFFRTVEAFF. CDR3 sequence (DNA): TGTGCCAGCAGTTTCTTCAGGACAGTTGAAGCTTTCTTT.

The V call is TRBV27, the J call TRBJ2-3; tentative D call: TRBD2 (5 bases). CDR3 length: 15 residues. Germline V gene data show CDR1 as MNHEY and CDR2 as SMNVEV (reference sequence). V was clipped by 11 bases and J by 0 bases, with 18 bases between them. The CDR3 region has the DNA TGTGCCGGCGGGTGGCGGTTCGCCAGCACAGATACGCAGTATTTT. Protein product: CAGGWRFASTDTQYF.

This clone has just a few counts. The chain recombines TRBV24-1 with TRBJ1-4; 10 bases map to TRBD1. The CDR3 is 14 amino acids. CDR1 and CDR2 (germline): KGHDR, SFDVKD. Losses at the gene ends were 3 bases for V and 7 bases for J; bases not matched to a gene: 1. CDR3 sequence: CATSDRDRGEKLFF. CDR3 nucleotides: TGTGCCACCAGTGATCGGGACAGGGGTGAAAAACTGTTTTTT.

This chain joins TRBV19 and TRBJ1-6; no clear D gene. The CDR3 is made up of 15 amino acids. The V end lost 3 bases, the J end lost 6 bases, and 12 bases lay between the germline ends. CDR1 is LNHDA, CDR2 SQIVND, per germline (reference sequence). The CDR3 nucleotides read TGTGCCAGTAGTATGCCCCGAGGTCTTAATTCACCCCTCCACTTT. Amino acids: CASSMPRGLNSPLHF.

The CDR3 bases are TGCAGCGCGATTACAGGGAGCTCCTACAATGAGCAGTTCTTC. Its protein is CSAITGSSYNEQFF. The J gene is TRBJ2-1, the V gene TRBV29-1, with a weak D call TRBD1 (6 bases). CDR3 length equals 14 residues. The germline V gene has CDR1 SQVTM and CDR2 ANQGSEA. V lost 7 bases, J lost 0 bases, and 13 bases lay in between.

The V and J genes are TRBV28 and TRBJ1-6, with a tentative D call TRBD1 (5 bases). Germline loops: CDR1 MDHEN, CDR2 SYDVKM. The CDR3 is 17 residues long. The V and J ends lost 7 bases and 4 bases respectively, with 20 bases between them. CDR3 nucleotide sequence: TGTGCCAGCAAACTGGGTTTGGCGCAGGGATATAATTCACCCCTCCACTTT. It codes for CASKLGLAQGYNSPLHF.

The chain links TRBV28 to TRBJ1-5, with 9 bases lining up with TRBD1. The ends lost 6 bases at V and 6 bases at J; junction bases unmatched: 3. There are 13 residues in the CDR3. The V gene's germline CDR1 is MDHEN and CDR2 SYDVKM. CDR3 DNA: TGTGCCAGCAGCCTGACAGGGGGTCAGCCCCAGCATTTT. This codes for CASSLTGGQPQHF. Using reference TRBV28 and TRBJ1-5 for the parts outside the CDR3, the full variable domain is DVKVTQSSRYLVKRTGEKVFLECVQDMDHENMFWYRQDPGLGLRLIYFSYDVKMKEKGDIPEGYSVSREKKERFSLILESASTNQTSMYLCASSLTGGQPQHFGDGTRLSIL.

The rearrangement uses TRBV5-1 and TRBJ2-1; tentatively, D is TRBD1 (7 bases). Germline lookup yields CDR1 SGHRS and CDR2 YFSETQ. The CDR3 runs 14 residues. Trimming removed 2 bases at V and 7 bases at J, with 13 bases between. The CDR3 nucleotides read TGCGCCAGCAGCTTTCAGGGGGGTTTAAATGAGCAGTTCTTC. Amino acid sequence: CASSFQGGLNEQFF.

The chain links TRBV5-4 to TRBJ1-2; D possibly corresponds to TRBD1 (5 bases). V was pared by 4 bases and J by 2 bases, with 15 bases between. This CDR3 has 15 amino acids. Germline V gives CDR1 SGHNT, CDR2 YYREEE (reference sequence). The CDR3 protein is CASSPVGGGNYGYTF. The CDR3 DNA sequence: TGTGCCAGCAGCCCGGTTGGGGGGGGGAACTATGGCTACACCTTC.

The chain recombines TRBV2 with TRBJ1-5, with D unresolved. V was shortened by 4 bases and J by 2 bases, with 12 bases between the two germline ends. The CDR3 is 15 amino acids. Germline loops: CDR1 SNHLY, CDR2 FYNNEI. CDR3 region: CASSGSLGGNQPQHF. The CDR3 nucleotides are TGTGCCAGCAGTGGATCGCTCGGGGGCAATCAGCCCCAGCATTTT. Full variable domain (remainder filled in from reference TRBV2 and TRBJ1-5): EPEVTQTPSHQVTQMGQEVILRCVPISNHLYFYWYRQILGQKVEFLVSFYNNEISEKSEIFDDQFSVERPDGSNFTLKIRSTKLEDSAMYFCASSGSLGGNQPQHFGDGTRLSIL.

This chain links TRBV20-1 with TRBJ1-6; no clear D gene. The CDR3 length is 18 residues. V lost 3 bases to trimming and J lost 0 bases, with 18 bases between them. Germline V lookup: CDR1 DFQATT, CDR2 SNEGSKA (reference sequence). The CDR3 here is CSASSPELASSYNSPLHF. The CDR3 coding sequence is TGCAGTGCTAGTAGCCCCGAATTAGCAAGCTCCTATAATTCACCCCTCCACTTT.

The chain uses TRBV29-1 and TRBJ2-5; D is unclear. This CDR3 is 12 amino acids long. V dropped 3 bases and J dropped 1 base, with 6 bases sitting between them. The V gene's germline CDR1 is SQVTM and CDR2 ANQGSEA. For the CDR3, the DNA is TGCAGCGTTGATCGGTTCCAAGAGACCCAGTACTTC. Translated, it gives CSVDRFQETQYF.

The chain employs TRBV7-9 and TRBJ1-6; D remains unclear. The V gene lost 2 bases and the J gene lost 7 bases, with 12 bases spanning the gap. Germline V gene lookup returns CDR1 SEHNR and CDR2 FQNEAQ (reference sequence). The CDR3 has 15 residues. The CDR3 spells CASSLIGVSNSPLHF. The DNA for the CDR3 is TGTGCCAGCAGCTTAATCGGGGTCTCGAATTCACCCCTCCACTTT.

This clone was found a few times. The chain links TRBV9 to TRBJ2-1, with 12 positions matching TRBD2. CDR1 and CDR2 from the germline V gene are SGDLS and YYNGEE. This CDR3 has 15 amino acids. V lost 4 bases, J lost 7 bases, and 6 bases stayed unmatched. The CDR3 is CASSTRTSGTNEQFF. The CDR3 DNA is TGTGCCAGCAGCACCCGGACTAGCGGGACAAATGAGCAGTTCTTC. The full variable domain, completed using reference TRBV9 and TRBJ2-1, is DSGVTQTPKHLITATGQRVTLRCSPRSGDLSVYWYQQSLDQGLQFLIQYYNGEERAKGNILERFSAQQFPDLHSELNLSSLELGDSALYFCASSTRTSGTNEQFFGPGTRLTVL.

The chain uses TRBV11-2 and TRBJ1-2, with D uncertain. The CDR3 has 15 amino acids. Germline V CDR1 and CDR2: SGHAT, FQNNGV. Trimming removed 0 bases from V and 5 bases from J, with 13 bases in between. Written as DNA, the CDR3 is TGTGCCAGCAGCTTAGATACAAACCATATATATGGCTACACCTTC. Its translation is CASSLDTNHIYGYTF.

This clone has just one count. The rearrangement links TRBV4-2 to TRBJ2-7; unclear D gene. The CDR3 totals 13 residues. Trimming stripped 1 base from V and 5 bases from J, with 9 bases between. Germline CDR1 reads LGHNA; CDR2 reads YNFKEQ. In DNA form, the CDR3 reads TGTGCCAGCAGCCAAGCCTTGACTGACGAGCAGTACTTC. This encodes CASSQALTDEQYF.

The chain is built from TRBV18 and TRBJ2-2; TRBD2 aligns across 14 bases. Germline loops: CDR1 KGHSH, CDR2 LQKENI. J was trimmed by 6 bases and V by 3 bases; bases with no gene match: 3. The CDR3 loop spans 16 amino acids. DNA of the CDR3: TGTGCCAGCTCACCGGGACTAGCGGGAGTTGCCGGGGAGCTGTTTTTT. The encoded protein is CASSPGLAGVAGELFF.

In its sample, this clone was seen a few times. The chain combines TRBV15 with TRBJ1-2; 12 bases match TRBD1. CDR1 is LNHNV and CDR2 is YYDKDF in the germline V gene (reference sequence). With V trimmed by 5 bases and J by 5 bases, 3 bases remained unmatched. The CDR3 is 14 residues long. CDR3 in amino acids: CATSLGQGAYGYTF. CDR3 coding DNA: TGTGCCACCAGCCTGGGACAGGGGGCGTATGGCTACACCTTC.

There are many counts of this clone. The chain joins TRBV3-1 (or the pseudogene TRBV3-2) to TRBJ1-3; D might be TRBD1 (6 bases). Deletions cut 5 bases from V and 0 bases from J, with 17 bases between. CDR3 size: 17 residues. Germline V gene lookup returns CDR1 LGHDT and CDR2 YNNKEL (reference sequence). CDR3 sequence reads: CASSDGQSSLSGNTIYF. For the CDR3, the DNA is TGTGCCAGCAGCGATGGACAGTCGAGCCTCTCTGGAAACACCATATATTTT.

This rearrangement joins TRBV12-3 or TRBV12-4 to TRBJ1-1; possibly TRBD1 for D (6 bases). The CDR3 totals 13 residues. V was cut by 6 bases and J by 1 base, with 9 bases left in between. CDR3 nucleotides: TGTGCCAGCAGCGGGGGGGCGAACACTGAAGCTTTCTTT. Translated, it gives CASSGGANTEAFF.

The chain uses TRBV28 and TRBJ1-5; 7 positions match TRBD1. Per germline, CDR1 MDHEN and CDR2 SYDVKM. Losses at the gene ends were 7 bases for V and 10 bases for J; bases not matched to a gene: 16. CDR3 length equals 15 residues. The CDR3 bases are TGTGCCAGCACTCCTGCCGGGACAGATATAGGTCCCCAGCATTTT. Amino acid sequence: CASTPAGTDIGPQHF.

J is TRBJ1-1 and V is TRBV7-9; 7 bases line up with TRBD1. CDR1 and CDR2 from the germline V gene are SEHNR and FQNEAQ (reference sequence). After removal of 5 bases from V and 4 bases from J, the junction contained 7 bases not matched to a gene. This CDR3 comprises 14 residues. The CDR3 sequence is CASSPRDSLTEAFF. The CDR3, as DNA: TGTGCCAGCAGCCCTCGGGACAGCCTCACTGAAGCTTTCTTT.